This section outlines one T cell receptor beta chain sequence together with its context. This CDR3 region has 14 residues. Germline trimming cut 6 bases from V and 0 bases from J; bases unmatched to any gene: 0. Germline values: CDR1 SNHLY, CDR2 FYNNEI. This specimen comes from a study of blood T cell repertoires in COVID-19. On the study more broadly: Collection of acute and convalescent COVID-19 samples took place in the United States, Italy and Spain.

Authors' data handling: Counts of nucleated cells, estimated from reference gene primer amplification, were obtained. Measured with immunoSEQ multiplex PCR; TCRdb has only the in-frame clones, and not every one. D and trimming come from the DNA, and the V and J calls and clone size come from that table. The sample yields approximately 80,000 clones, about 92% seen once. The TCR originated in a woman between 50 and 59 years old in a cohort sampled during active COVID-19. V is TRBV2 and J is TRBJ2-2, with 8 bases aligning to TRBD2. The sequencing sample was made of peripheral blood. CDR3 in amino acids: CASRRGANTGELFF. DNA of the CDR3: TGTGCCAGCAGGCGGGGGGCGAACACCGGGGAGCTGTTTTTT. Combining the CDR3 with reference TRBV2 and TRBJ2-2 gives the whole variable domain EPEVTQTPSHQVTQMGQEVILRCVPISNHLYFYWYRQILGQKVEFLVSFYNNEISEKSEIFDDQFSVERPDGSNFTLKIRSTKLEDSAMYFCASRRGANTGELFFGEGSRLTVL.